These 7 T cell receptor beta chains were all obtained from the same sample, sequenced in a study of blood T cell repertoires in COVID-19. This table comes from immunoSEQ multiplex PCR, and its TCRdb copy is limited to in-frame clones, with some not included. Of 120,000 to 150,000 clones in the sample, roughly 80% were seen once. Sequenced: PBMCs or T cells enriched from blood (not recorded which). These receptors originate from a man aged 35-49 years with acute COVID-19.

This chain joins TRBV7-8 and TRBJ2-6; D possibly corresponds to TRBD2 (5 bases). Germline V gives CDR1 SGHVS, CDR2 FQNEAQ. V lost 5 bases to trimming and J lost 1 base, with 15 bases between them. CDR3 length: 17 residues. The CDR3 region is CASSPTTTGSGANVLTF. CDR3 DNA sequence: TGTGCCAGCAGCCCAACCACGACGGGATCTGGGGCCAACGTCCTGACTTTC.

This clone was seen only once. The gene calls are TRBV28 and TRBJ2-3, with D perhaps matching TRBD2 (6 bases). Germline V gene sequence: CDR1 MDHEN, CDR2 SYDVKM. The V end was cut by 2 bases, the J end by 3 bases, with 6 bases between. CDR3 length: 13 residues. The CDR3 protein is CASSLGGTDTQYF. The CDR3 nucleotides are TGTGCCAGCAGTTTAGGAGGGACAGATACGCAGTATTTT.

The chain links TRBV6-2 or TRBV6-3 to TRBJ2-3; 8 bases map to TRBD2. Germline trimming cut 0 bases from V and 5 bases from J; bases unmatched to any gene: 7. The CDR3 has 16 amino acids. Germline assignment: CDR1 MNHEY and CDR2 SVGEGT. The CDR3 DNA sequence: TGTGCCAGCAGTTACTCGCGGGGGGCGCAGGGAGATACGCAGTATTTT. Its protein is CASSYSRGAQGDTQYF.

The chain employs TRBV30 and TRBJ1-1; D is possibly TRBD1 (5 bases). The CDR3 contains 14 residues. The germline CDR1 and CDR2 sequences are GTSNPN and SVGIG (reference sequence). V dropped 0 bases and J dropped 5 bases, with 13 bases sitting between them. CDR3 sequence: CAWSVGQFSTEAFF. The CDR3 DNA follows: TGTGCCTGGAGTGTAGGACAATTCTCGACTGAAGCTTTCTTT.

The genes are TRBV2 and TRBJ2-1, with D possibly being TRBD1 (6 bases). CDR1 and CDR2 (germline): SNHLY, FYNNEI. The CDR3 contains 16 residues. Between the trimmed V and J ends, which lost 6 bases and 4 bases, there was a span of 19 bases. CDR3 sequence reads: CASRGWTDRTYNEQFF. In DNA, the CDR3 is TGTGCCAGCAGGGGATGGACAGACAGAACTTACAATGAGCAGTTCTTC.

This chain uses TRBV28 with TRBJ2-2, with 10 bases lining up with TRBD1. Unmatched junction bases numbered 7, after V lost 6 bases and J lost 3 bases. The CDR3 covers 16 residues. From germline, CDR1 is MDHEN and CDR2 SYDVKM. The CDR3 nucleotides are TGTGCCAGCAGCCCGGGACAGGGGTCGGACACCGGGGAGCTGTTTTTT. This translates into CASSPGQGSDTGELFF.

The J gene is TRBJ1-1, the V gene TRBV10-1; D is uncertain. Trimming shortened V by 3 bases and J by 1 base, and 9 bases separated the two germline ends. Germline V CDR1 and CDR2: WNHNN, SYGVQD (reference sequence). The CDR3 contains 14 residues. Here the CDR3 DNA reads TGCGCCAGCAGTGACCGACCGGGGAACACTGAAGCTTTCTTT. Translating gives CASSDRPGNTEAFF.